This T cell receptor (beta chain) derives from a study of T cells and copy number aberrations in small-cell lung cancer. Limited-stage small-cell lung cancer patients underwent surgery between about 2007 and 2021. The study, taken as a whole, reports: All specimens were formalin-fixed paraffin-embedded tissue, which is known to introduce sequencing artifacts. Versus adjacent lung, tumor T-cell richness and clonality were lower; density nonsignificantly.

A note on this clone: Its matching antigen is unknown.

Profiling relied on immunoSEQ multiplex PCR, and the TCRdb table lists in-frame clones only, not all of them. The data hold fewer than 9,500 clones, with 80% to 90% observed a single time. With 3 bases removed from V and 4 bases from J, the gap between germline ends came to 13 bases. This CDR3 comprises 14 residues. Germline V lookup: CDR1 SGHRS, CDR2 YFSETQ. The chain couples TRBV5-1 to TRBJ1-2; D uncertain. The sequencing sample was made of normal tissue next to the tumor. This clonotype was obtained from a woman in her forties or fifties with small cell lung cancer. CDR3 loop: CASSSSPAGYGYTF. CDR3 sequence (DNA): TGCGCCAGCAGCTCATCTCCCGCCGGCTATGGCTACACCTTC.